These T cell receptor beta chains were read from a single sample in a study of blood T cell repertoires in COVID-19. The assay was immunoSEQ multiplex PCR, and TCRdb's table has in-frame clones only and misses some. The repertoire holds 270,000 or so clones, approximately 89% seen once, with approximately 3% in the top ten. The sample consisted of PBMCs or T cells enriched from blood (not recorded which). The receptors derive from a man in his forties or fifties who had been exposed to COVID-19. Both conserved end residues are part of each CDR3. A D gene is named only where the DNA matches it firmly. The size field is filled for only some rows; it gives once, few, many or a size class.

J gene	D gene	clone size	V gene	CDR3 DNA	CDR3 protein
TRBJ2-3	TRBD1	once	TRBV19	TGTGCCAGTAAGACCGGGACAGCTATCACAGATACGCAGTATTTT	CASKTGTAITDTQYF
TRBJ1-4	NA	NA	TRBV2	TGTGCCAGCAGTGAAGGGAGCTATAAGGAAAAACTGTTTTTT	CASSEGSYKEKLFF
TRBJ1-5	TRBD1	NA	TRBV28	TGTGCCAGCAGTTTTTTTGACAGGGGTGGCGATCAGCCCCAGCATTTT	CASSFFDRGGDQPQHF
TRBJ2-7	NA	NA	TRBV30	TGTGCCTGGAGGGGGGCTGGTTCTGACGAGCAGTACTTC	CAWRGAGSDEQYF
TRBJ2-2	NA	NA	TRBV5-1	TGCGCCAGCAGCCACGACATTACCACCGGGGAGCTGTTTTTT	CASSHDITTGELFF
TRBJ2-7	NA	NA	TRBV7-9	TGTGCCAGCCTTGGGGGCCTAGGAGAGCAGTACTTC	CASLGGLGEQYF
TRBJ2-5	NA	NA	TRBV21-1	TGTGCCAGCAGCAAAAAGAACCAGTGCGGAGAGACCCAGTACTTC	CASSKKNQCGETQYF
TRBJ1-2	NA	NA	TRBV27	TGTGCCAGCAGTTTTATGGTGGCGGAGGAGAACTATGGCTACACCTTC	CASSFMVAEENYGYTF
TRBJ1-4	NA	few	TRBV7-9	TGTGCCAGCAGCTTAGGGCGGATCTCCGCAACTAATGAAAAACTGTTTTTT	CASSLGRISATNEKLFF
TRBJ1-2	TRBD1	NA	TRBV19	TGTGCCAGTAGTACTTTCGTAATCCGGGACAGGGGTTCTCATGGCTACACCTTC	CASSTFVIRDRGSHGYTF
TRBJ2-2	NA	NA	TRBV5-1	TGCGCCAGCAGCTGGGAGCCCGGGGAGCTGTTTTTT	CASSWEPGELFF
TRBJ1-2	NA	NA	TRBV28	TGTGCCAGCAGTCCGGACCTTCAGGGTGGCTACACCTTC	CASSPDLQGGYTF
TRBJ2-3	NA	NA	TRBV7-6	TGTGCCAGCAGCTTGCTACAGGGTACTAAGTACACAGATACGCAGTATTTT	CASSLLQGTKYTDTQYF
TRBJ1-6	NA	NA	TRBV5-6	TGTGCCAGCAGAGACAGAGCAGAAAGCTCCTATAATTCACCCCTCCACTTT	CASRDRAESSYNSPLHF
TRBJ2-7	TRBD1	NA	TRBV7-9	TGTGCCAGCAGCTCAGATCCGGGACAGGGGACCTACGAGCAGTACTTC	CASSSDPGQGTYEQYF
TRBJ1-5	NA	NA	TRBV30	TGTGCCTGGAGTGTTGGGGGGAGTCAGCCCCAGCATTTT	CAWSVGGSQPQHF
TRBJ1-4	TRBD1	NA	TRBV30	TGTGCCCAGACCGGGACAGGGGTGGAAAAACTGTTTTTT	CAQTGTGVEKLFF